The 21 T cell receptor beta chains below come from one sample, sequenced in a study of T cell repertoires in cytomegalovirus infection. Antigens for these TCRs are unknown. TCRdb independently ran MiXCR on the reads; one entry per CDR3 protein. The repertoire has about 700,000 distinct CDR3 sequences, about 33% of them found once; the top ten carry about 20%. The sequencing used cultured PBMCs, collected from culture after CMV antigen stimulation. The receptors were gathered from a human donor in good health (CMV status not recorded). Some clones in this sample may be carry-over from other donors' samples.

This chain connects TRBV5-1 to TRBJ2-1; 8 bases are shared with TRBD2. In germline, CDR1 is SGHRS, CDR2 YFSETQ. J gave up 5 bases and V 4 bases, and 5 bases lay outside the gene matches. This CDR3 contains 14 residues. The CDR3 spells CASSPRGADNEQFF. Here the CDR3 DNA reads TGCGCCAGCAGCCCGCGGGGGGCTGACAATGAGCAGTTCTTC.

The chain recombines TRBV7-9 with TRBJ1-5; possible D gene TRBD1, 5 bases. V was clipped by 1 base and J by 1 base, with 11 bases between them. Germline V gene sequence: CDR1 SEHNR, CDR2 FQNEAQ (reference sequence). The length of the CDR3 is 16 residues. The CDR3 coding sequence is TGTGCCAGCAGCTTAGAAGAGGGGCTAAGCAATCAGCCCCAGCATTTT. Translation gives CASSLEEGLSNQPQHF.

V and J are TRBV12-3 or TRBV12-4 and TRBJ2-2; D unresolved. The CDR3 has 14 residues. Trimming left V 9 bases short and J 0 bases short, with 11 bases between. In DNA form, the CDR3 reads TGTGCCAGGAATACGGCCACGAACACCGGGGAGCTGTTTTTT. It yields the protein CARNTATNTGELFF.

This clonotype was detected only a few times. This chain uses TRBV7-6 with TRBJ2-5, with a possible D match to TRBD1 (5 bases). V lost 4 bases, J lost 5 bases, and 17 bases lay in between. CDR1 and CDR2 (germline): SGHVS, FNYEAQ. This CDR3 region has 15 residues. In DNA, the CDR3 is TGTGCCAGCAGCTCACGGACATTCTCGGCGGAGACCCAGTACTTC. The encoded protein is CASSSRTFSAETQYF.

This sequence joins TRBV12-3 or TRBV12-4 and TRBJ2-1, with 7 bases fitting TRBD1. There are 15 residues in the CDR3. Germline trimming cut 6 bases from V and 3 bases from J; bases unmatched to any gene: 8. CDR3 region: CASREQGFGYNEQFF. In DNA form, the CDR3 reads TGTGCCAGCAGGGAACAGGGGTTTGGCTACAATGAGCAGTTCTTC.

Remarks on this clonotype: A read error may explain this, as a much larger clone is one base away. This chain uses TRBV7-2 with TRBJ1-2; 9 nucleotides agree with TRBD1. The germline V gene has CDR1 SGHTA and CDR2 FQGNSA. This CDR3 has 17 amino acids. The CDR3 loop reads CASSLDPGQGRSYRYTF. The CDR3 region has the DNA TGTGCCAGCAGCTTAGATCCGGGACAGGGTCGTTCCTATCGCTACACCTTC.

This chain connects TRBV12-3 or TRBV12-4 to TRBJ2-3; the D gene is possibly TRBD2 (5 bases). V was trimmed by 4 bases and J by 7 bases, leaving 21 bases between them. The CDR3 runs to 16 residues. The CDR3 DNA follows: TGTGCCAGCAGTTCTCGGCGGGTGCTAGCATCAAATACGCAGTATTTT. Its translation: CASSSRRVLASNTQYF.

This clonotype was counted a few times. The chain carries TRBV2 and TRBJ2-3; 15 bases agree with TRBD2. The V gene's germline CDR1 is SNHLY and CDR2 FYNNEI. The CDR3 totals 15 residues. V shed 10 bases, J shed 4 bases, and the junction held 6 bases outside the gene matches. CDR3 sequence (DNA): TGTGCCACCCAAGGACTAGCGGGAGGGGCAGATACGCAGTATTTT. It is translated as CATQGLAGGADTQYF.

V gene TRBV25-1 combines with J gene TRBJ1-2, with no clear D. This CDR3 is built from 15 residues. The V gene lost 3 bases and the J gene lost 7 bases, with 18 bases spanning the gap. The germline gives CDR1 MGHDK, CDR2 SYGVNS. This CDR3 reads CASSEPGGGIGGYTF. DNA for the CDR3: TGTGCCAGCAGTGAGCCCGGAGGAGGGATCGGTGGCTACACCTTC.

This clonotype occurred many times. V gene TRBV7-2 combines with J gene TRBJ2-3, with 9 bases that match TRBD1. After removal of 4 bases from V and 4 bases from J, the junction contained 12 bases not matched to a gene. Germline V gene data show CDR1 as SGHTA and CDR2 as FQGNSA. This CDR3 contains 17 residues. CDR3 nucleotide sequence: TGTGCCAGCAGCTCAACGGCCGGGACAGGGAGGGCAGATACGCAGTATTTT. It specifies CASSSTAGTGRADTQYF.

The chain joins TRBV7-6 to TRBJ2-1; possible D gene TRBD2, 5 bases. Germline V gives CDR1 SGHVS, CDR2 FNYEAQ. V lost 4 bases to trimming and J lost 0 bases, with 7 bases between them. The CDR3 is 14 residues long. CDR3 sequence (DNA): TGTGCCAGCAGCTCCCGGGGCTCCTACAATGAGCAGTTCTTC. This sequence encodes CASSSRGSYNEQFF.

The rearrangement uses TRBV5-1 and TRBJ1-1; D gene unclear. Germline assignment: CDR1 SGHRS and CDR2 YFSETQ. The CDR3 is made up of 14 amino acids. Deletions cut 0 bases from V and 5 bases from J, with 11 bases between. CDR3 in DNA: TGCGCCAGCAGCTTGGAAGGGCCGGGAACTGAAGCTTTCTTT. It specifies CASSLEGPGTEAFF.

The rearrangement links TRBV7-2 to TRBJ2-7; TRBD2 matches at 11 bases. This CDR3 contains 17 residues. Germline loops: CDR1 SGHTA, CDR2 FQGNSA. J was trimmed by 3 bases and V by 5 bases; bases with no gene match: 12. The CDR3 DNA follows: TGTGCCAGCAGCCTAATAAGGACTAGCGGGTATAGCTACGAGCAGTACTTC. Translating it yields CASSLIRTSGYSYEQYF.

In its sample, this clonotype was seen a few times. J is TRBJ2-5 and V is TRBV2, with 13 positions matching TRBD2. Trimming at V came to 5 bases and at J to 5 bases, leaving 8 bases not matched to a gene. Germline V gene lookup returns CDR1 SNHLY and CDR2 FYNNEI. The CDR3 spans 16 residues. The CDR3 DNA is TGTGCCAGCAGTTACGGACTAGCGGGAGTCTTGGAGACCCAGTACTTC. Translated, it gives CASSYGLAGVLETQYF.

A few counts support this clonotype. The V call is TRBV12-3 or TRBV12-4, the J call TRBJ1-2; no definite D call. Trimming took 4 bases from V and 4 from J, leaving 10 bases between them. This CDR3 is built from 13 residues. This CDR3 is CASSSAGVYGYTF. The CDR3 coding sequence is TGTGCCAGCAGTTCCGCGGGAGTCTATGGCTACACCTTC.

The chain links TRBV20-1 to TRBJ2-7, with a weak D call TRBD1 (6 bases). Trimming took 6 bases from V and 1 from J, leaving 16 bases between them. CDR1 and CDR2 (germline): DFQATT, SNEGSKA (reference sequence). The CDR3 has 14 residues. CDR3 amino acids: CSANNRDGSYEQYF. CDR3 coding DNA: TGCAGTGCAAACAACAGGGACGGTTCCTACGAGCAGTACTTC.

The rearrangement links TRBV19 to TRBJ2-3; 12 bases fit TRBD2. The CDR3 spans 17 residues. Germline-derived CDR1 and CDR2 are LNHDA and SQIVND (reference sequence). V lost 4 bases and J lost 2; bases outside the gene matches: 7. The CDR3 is CASSRQLAGGYTDTQYF. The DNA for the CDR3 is TGTGCCAGTAGTAGGCAACTAGCGGGGGGATACACAGATACGCAGTATTTT.

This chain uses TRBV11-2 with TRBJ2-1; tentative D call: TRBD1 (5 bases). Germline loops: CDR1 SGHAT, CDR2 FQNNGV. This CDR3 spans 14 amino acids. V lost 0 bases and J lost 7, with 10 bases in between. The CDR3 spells CASSLDIQGNEQFF. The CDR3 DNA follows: TGTGCCAGCAGCTTAGATATCCAGGGTAATGAGCAGTTCTTC. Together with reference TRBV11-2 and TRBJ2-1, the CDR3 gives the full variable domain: EAGVAQSPRYKIIEKRQSVAFWCNPISGHATLYWYQQILGQGPKLLIQFQNNGVVDDSQLPKDRFSAERLKGVDSTLKIQPAKLEDSAVYLCASSLDIQGNEQFFGPGTRLTVL.

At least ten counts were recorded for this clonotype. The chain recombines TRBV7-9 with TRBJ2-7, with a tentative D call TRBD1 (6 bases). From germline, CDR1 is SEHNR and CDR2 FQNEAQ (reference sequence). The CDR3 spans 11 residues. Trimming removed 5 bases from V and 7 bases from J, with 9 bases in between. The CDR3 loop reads CASSLTGEQYF. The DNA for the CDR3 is TGTGCCAGCAGCCTTACAGGGGAGCAGTACTTC.

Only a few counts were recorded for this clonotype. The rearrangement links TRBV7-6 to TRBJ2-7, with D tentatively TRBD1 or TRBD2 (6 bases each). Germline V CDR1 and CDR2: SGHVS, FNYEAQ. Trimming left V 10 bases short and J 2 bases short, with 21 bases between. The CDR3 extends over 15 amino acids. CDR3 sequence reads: CATSRGRGPTYEQYF. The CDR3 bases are TGTGCCACCTCAAGGGGACGGGGGCCGACCTACGAGCAGTACTTC.

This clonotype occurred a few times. The CDR3: CASSTKVGLAVYNEQFF. The CDR3 nucleotides are TGTGCCAGCAGCACAAAGGTGGGGCTAGCGGTCTACAATGAGCAGTTCTTC. V and J are TRBV7-2 and TRBJ2-1, with 7 bases aligning to TRBD2. V lost 5 bases and J lost 3; bases outside the gene matches: 13. Germline V gene lookup returns CDR1 SGHTA and CDR2 FQGNSA. There are 17 residues in the CDR3.